This TCR beta chain was recovered during a study of T cell changes during pregnancy in multiple sclerosis. Clones were read by immunoSEQ multiplex PCR, and TCRdb kept only the in-frame ones, dropping some. The data show around 38,000 clones, 90% to 95% seen once. The source is a female donor in good health, enrolled as a control in a pregnancy study. This specimen was CD4+ T cells from peripheral blood mononuclear cells, taken in the third trimester of pregnancy.

Written as DNA, the CDR3 is TGTGCCAGCAGTGTACTAGCGAACAATGAGCAGTTCTTC. Translated: CASSVLANNEQFF. The rearrangement links TRBV6-1 to TRBJ2-1, with TRBD2 identical over 7 bases. Germline trimming cut 4 bases from V and 5 bases from J; bases unmatched to any gene: 2. The CDR3 is made up of 13 amino acids. Germline loops: CDR1 MNHNS, CDR2 SASEGT.